This TCR beta chain is drawn from a study of beta chain features in type 1 diabetes. This clone was seen at least ten times. What was sequenced were expressed TCRB transcripts, since all of the isolated RNA had been reverse transcribed. Measured with immunoSEQ multiplex PCR; TCRdb has only the in-frame clones, and not every one. Of about 150,000 clones listed, over 7.5% are singletons. The CDR3 is made up of 15 amino acids. Trimming took off 1 base at V and 3 bases at J, with 13 bases between the two ends. Germline assignment: CDR1 LGHNA and CDR2 YNFKEQ. This receptor was taken from a young woman in good health. Material: central memory CD4+ T cells from blood. The chain uses TRBV4-2 and TRBJ2-7; possibly TRBD1 for D (6 bases). The DNA for the CDR3 is TGTGCCAGCAGCCAAGTCTCAGGGGTGGTCTACGAGCAGTACTTC. Its translation is CASSQVSGVVYEQYF.